This is a list of T cell receptor beta chains from one sample in a study of cytomegalovirus exposure and HLA in healthy donors. Generated by immunoSEQ multiplex PCR, the TCRdb table keeps only in-frame clones and is missing some. The sample has 60,000 to 85,000 clones, more than 65% seen once; the top ten hold roughly 12%. The sequencing sample was made of PBMCs. The receptors here all came from a male donor in good health and CMV-seropositive. Each CDR3 is given with its conserved first and last residue. A D gene is named only where the DNA matches it firmly. Clone size is stated in some rows and not others, as once, few, many or a class when expanded.

D | J | V | size | length | CDR3 | DNA
- | TRBJ1-1 | TRBV7-8 | - | 15 | CASRNRWGPGAEAFF | TGTGCCAGCAGGAATAGGTGGGGCCCGGGGGCTGAAGCTTTCTTT
TRBD1 | TRBJ1-2 | TRBV2 | - | 15 | CASSEGQGAIYGYTF | TGTGCCAGCAGTGAAGGCCAGGGGGCGATCTATGGCTACACCTTC
TRBD2 | TRBJ2-3 | TRBV2 | - | 12 | CASSPGLAGLSF | TGTGCCAGCAGTCCGGGACTAGCGGGATTAAGTTTT
- | TRBJ1-5 | TRBV19 | - | 20 | CASTSPTGVFGGYSNQPQHF | TGTGCCAGTACTTCCCCAACAGGTGTGTTCGGGGGGTATTCCAATCAGCCCCAGCATTTT
TRBD2 | TRBJ2-7 | TRBV4-2 | - | 12 | CASGRGGNEQYF | TGTGCCAGCGGCCGGGGGGGCAACGAGCAGTACTTC
TRBD2 | TRBJ2-5 | TRBV27 | - | 15 | CASSYASGRDKTQYF | TGTGCCAGCAGTTATGCTAGCGGGAGGGATAAGACCCAGTACTTC
- | TRBJ1-5 | TRBV6-5 | - | 15 | CASSLSANSNQPQHF | TGTGCCAGCAGTCTTAGTGCAAATAGCAATCAGCCCCAGCATTTT
TRBD1 | TRBJ1-4 | TRBV7-9 | - | 14 | CASSTHRGEEKLFF | TGTGCCAGCAGCACTCACAGGGGTGAGGAAAAACTGTTTTTT
- | TRBJ2-3 | TRBV14 | few | 17 | CASSQGKRQWTTDTQYF | TGTGCCAGCAGCCAAGGCAAAAGACAGTGGACCACAGATACGCAGTATTTT
- | TRBJ2-7 | TRBV29-1 | few | 15 | CSVGLPGHKTYEQYF | TGCAGCGTTGGCCTACCGGGACATAAAACCTACGAGCAGTACTTC